A single TCR beta chain is shown here with its context. What it binds is unknown. The data are from a study of T cell responses to AZD1222 COVID-19 vaccine. Study in general: Investigators merged groups given second doses at roughly 4 or roughly 12 weeks. Study-level findings and limits: Only 5 or 6 people who got AZD1222 tested seropositive at baseline. Sampling that yielded the repertoires occurred only after the peak T cell response.

Sequencing was performed with immunoSEQ multiplex PCR; in TCRdb, only in-frame clones are kept and a portion is missing. The data show around 80,000 clones, 90% seen once. Germline CDR1 is LGHNA and CDR2 is YSLEER. The CDR3 sequence is 19 residues long. The V gene lost 0 bases and the J gene lost 2 bases, with 20 bases spanning the gap. The chain employs TRBV4-3 and TRBJ1-5; no clear D. Sequencing was performed on peripheral blood, taken on day 0 of AZD1222 vaccination. This TCR came from an adult in good health. The CDR3 DNA sequence: TGCGCCAGCAGCCAAGATTTATTAGAGACCTCCGGCGGCAATCAGCCCCAGCATTTT. This gives the protein CASSQDLLETSGGNQPQHF.